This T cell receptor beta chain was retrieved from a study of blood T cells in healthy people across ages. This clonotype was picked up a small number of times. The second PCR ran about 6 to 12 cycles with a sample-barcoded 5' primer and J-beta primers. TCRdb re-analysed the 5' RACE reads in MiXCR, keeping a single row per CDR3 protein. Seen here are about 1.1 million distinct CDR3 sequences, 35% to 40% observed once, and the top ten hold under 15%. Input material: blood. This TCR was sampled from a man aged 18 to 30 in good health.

CDR3 loop: CAAPDLEAFF. The CDR3 DNA reads TGTGCCGCCCCCGACCTAGAAGCTTTCTTT. The rearrangement links TRBV27 to TRBJ1-1; D not resolved. Trimming removed 11 bases from V and 8 bases from J, with 12 bases in between. Germline CDR1 is MNHEY and CDR2 is SMNVEV (reference sequence). The length of the CDR3 is 10 residues.